The source of this T cell receptor beta chain is a study of T cell responses to AZD1222 COVID-19 vaccine. Findings and limits, study-wide: Increased Spike-specific TCR breadth and depth were observed after two AZD1222 doses. Reportedly, nearly half the spike-specific TCRs target unmutated variant regions.

Some second doses came at about 4 weeks and others at about 12 weeks; these were pooled. Clones were read by immunoSEQ multiplex PCR, and TCRdb kept only the in-frame ones, dropping some. The table shows about 94,000 clones, with around 85% occurring only once. As concerns this clone: No antigen is known for it.

Germline CDR1 and CDR2: ENHRY and SYGVKD. The length of the CDR3 is 14 residues. Trimming cost V 6 bases and J 1 base; bases outside gene matches: 3. The sequence was collected from an adult who received the AZD1222 COVID-19 vaccine. The chain has TRBV10-3 and TRBJ2-3; TRBD2 aligns across 8 bases. The material was peripheral blood, obtained 28 days after the second AZD1222 dose. The chain's CDR3 is CAIRSGSGTDTQYF. CDR3 bases: TGTGCCATCAGGAGCGGGAGCGGCACAGATACGCAGTATTTT.